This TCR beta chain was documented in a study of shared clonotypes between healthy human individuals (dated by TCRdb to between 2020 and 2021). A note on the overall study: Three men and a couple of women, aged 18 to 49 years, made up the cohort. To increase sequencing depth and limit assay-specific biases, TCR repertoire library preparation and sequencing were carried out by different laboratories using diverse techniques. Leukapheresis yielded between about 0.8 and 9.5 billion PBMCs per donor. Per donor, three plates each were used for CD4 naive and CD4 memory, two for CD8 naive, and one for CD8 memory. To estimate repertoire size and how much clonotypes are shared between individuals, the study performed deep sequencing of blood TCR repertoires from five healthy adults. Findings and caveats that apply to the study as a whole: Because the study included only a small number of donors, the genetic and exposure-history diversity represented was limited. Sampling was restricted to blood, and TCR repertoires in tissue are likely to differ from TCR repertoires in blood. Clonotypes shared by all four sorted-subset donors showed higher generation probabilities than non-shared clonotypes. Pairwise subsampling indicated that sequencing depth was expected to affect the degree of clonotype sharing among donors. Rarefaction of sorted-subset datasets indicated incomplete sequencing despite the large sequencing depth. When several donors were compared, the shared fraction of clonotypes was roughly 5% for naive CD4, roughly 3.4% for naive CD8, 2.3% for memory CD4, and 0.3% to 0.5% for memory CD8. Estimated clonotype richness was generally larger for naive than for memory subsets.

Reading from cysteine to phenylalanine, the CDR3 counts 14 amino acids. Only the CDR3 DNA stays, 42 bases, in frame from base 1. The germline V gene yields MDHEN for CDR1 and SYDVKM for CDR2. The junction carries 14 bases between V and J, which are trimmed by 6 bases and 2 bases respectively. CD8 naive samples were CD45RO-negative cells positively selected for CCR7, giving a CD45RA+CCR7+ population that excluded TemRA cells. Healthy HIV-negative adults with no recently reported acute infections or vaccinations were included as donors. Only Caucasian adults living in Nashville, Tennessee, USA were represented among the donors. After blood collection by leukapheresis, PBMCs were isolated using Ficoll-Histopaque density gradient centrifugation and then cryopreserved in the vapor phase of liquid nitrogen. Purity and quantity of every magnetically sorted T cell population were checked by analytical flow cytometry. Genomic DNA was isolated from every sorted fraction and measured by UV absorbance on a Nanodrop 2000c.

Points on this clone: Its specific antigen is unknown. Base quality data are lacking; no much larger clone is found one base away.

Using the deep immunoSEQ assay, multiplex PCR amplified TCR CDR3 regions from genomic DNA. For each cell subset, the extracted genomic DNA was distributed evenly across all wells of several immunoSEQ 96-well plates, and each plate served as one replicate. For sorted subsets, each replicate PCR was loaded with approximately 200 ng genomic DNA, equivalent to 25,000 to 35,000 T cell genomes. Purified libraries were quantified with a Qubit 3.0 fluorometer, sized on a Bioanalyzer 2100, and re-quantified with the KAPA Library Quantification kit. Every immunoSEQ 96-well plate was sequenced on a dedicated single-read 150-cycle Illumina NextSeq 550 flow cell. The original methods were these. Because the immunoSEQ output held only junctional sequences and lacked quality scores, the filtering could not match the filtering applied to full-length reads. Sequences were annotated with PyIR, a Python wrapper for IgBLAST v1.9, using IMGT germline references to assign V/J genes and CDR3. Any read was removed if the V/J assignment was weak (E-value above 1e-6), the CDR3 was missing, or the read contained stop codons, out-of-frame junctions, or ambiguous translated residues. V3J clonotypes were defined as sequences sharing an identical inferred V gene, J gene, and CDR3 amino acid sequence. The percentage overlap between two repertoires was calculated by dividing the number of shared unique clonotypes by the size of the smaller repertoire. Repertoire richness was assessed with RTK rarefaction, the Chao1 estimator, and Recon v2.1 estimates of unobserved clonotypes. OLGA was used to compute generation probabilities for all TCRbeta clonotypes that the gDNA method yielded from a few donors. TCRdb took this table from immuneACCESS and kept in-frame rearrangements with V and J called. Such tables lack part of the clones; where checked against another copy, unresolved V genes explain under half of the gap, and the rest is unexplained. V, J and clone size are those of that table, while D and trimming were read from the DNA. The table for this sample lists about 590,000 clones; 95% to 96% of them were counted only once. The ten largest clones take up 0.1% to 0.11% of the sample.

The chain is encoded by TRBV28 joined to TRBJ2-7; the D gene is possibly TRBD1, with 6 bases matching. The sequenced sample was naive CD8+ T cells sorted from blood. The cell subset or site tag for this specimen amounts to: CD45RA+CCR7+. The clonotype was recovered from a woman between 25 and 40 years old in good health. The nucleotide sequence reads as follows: TGTGCCAGCAGAACCAGGGACACAGCCTACGAGCAGTACTTC. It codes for CASRTRDTAYEQYF.